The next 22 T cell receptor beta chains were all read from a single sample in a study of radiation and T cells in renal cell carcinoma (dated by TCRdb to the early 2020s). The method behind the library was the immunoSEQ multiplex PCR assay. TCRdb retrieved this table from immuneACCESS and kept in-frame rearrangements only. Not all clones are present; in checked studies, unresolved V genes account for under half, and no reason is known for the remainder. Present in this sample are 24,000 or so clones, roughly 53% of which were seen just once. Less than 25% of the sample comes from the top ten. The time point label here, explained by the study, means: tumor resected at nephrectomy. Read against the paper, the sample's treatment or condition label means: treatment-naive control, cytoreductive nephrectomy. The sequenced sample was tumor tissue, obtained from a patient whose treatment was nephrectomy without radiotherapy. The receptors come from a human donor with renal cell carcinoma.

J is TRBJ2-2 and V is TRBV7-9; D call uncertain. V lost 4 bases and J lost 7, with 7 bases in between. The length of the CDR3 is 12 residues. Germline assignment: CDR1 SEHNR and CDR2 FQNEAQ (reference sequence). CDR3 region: CASSSAIGELFF. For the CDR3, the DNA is TGTGCCAGCAGCTCCGCTATCGGGGAGCTGTTTTTT.

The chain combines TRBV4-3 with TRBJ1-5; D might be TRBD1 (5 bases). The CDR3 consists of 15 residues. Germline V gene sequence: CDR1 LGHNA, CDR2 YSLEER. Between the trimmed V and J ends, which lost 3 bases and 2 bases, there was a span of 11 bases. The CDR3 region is CASSQGRGGNQPQHF. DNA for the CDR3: TGCGCCAGCAGCCAGGGGAGGGGCGGCAATCAGCCCCAGCATTTT.

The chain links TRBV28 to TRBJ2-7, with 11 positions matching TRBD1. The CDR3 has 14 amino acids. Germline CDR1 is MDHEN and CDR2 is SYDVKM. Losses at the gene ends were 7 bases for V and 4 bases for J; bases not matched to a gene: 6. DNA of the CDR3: TGTGCCAGCACTGGGACAGGGGGTGTATACGAGCAGTACTTC. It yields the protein CASTGTGGVYEQYF.

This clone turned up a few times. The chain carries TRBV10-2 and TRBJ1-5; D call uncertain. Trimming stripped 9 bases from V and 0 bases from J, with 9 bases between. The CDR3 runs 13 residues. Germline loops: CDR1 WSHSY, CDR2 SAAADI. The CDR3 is CASTRNSNQPQHF. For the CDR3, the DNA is TGCGCCAGTACCAGGAATAGCAATCAGCCCCAGCATTTT.

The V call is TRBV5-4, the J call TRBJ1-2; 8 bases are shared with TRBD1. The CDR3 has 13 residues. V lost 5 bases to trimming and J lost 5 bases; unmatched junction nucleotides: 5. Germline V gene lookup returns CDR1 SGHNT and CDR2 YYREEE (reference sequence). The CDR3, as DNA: TGTGCCAGCAGTTTCACAGGGGGTTATGGCTACACCTTC. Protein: CASSFTGGYGYTF.

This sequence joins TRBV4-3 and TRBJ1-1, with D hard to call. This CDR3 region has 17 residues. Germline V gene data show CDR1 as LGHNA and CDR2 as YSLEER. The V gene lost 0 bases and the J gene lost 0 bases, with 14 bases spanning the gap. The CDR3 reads CASSQDVAAIMNTEAFF. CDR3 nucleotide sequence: TGCGCCAGCAGCCAAGACGTGGCAGCCATCATGAACACTGAAGCTTTCTTT.

DNA of the CDR3: TGTGCCAGCAGCGTAGGGGGGACAGGGGGCGCAGATACGCAGTATTTT. Amino acids: CASSVGGTGGADTQYF. The rearrangement links TRBV9 to TRBJ2-3; 12 positions match TRBD1. After removal of 0 bases from V and 4 bases from J, the junction contained 3 bases not matched to a gene. Germline V gives CDR1 SGDLS, CDR2 YYNGEE. CDR3 length: 16 residues.

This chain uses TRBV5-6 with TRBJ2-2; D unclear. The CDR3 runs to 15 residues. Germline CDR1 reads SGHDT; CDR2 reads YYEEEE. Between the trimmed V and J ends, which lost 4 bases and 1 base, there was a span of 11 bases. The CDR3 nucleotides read TGTGCCAGCAGCACCACCGGTTGGAACACCGGGGAGCTGTTTTTT. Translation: CASSTTGWNTGELFF.

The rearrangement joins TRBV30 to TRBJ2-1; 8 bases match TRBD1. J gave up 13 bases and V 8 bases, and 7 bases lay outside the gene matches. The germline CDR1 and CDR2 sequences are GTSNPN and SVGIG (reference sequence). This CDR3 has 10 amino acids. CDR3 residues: CAMQGAFQFF. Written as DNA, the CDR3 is TGTGCCATGCAGGGGGCGTTTCAGTTCTTC.

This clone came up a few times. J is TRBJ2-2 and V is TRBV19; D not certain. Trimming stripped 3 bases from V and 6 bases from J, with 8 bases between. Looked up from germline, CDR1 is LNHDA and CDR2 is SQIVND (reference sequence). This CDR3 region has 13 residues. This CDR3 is CASSIEWAGELFF. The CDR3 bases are TGTGCCAGTAGTATTGAATGGGCCGGGGAGCTGTTTTTT.

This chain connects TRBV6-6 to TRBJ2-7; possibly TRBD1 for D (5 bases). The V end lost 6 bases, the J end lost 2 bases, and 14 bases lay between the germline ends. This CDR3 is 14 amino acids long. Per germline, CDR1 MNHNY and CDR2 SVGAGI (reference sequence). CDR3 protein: CASSQQQGPYEQYF. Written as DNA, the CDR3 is TGTGCCAGCAGCCAACAGCAGGGCCCCTACGAGCAGTACTTC.

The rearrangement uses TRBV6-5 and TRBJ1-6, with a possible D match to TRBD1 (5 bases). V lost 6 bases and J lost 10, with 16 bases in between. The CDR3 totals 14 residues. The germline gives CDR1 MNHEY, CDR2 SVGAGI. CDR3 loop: CASSYHGAESPLHF. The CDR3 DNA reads TGTGCCAGCAGCTACCACGGGGCCGAGTCACCCCTCCACTTT.

Here the CDR3 DNA reads TGTGCCAGCAGCTCCCGACAGGGCAGGGGCTACGAGCAGTACTTC. This translates into CASSSRQGRGYEQYF. The rearrangement uses TRBV7-9 and TRBJ2-7; TRBD1 matches 7 bases. Per germline, CDR1 SEHNR and CDR2 FQNEAQ (reference sequence). The V and J ends lost 4 bases and 3 bases, in that order; junction bases with no gene match: 9. This CDR3 is 15 amino acids long.

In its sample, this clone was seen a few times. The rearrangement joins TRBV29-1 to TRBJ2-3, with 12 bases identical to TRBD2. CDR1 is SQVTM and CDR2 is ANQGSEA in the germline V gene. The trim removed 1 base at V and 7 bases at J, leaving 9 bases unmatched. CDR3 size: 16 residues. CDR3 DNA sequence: TGCAGCGTTGAAGGAATGACTAGCGGGGGAGCTTATACGCAGTATTTT. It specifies CSVEGMTSGGAYTQYF.

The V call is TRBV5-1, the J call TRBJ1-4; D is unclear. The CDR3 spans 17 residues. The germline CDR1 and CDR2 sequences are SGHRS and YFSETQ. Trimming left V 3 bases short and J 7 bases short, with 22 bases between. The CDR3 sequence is CASSSRAGQIVGEKLFF. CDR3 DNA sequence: TGCGCCAGCAGCTCTAGGGCCGGCCAAATAGTCGGTGAAAAACTGTTTTTT. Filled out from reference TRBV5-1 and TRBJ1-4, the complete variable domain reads KAGVTQTPRYLIKTRGQQVTLSCSPISGHRSVSWYQQTPGQGLQFLFEYFSETQRNKGNFPGRFSGRQFSNSRSEMNVSTLELGDSALYLCASSSRAGQIVGEKLFFGSGTQLSVL.

CDR3 sequence: CASSFSSYNEQFF. The CDR3 DNA reads TGTGCCAGCAGTTTTAGCTCCTACAATGAGCAGTTCTTC. The chain is built from TRBV27 and TRBJ2-1; D not resolved. The CDR3 runs 13 residues. V lost 3 bases and J 0 bases, leaving 3 bases between the germline ends. Germline CDR1 MNHEY, CDR2 SMNVEV (reference sequence).

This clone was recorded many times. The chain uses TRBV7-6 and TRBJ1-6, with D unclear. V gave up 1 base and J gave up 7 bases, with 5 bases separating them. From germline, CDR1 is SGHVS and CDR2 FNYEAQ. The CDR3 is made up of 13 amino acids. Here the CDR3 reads CASSLEQNSPLHF. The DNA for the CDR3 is TGTGCCAGCAGCTTAGAGCAGAATTCACCCCTCCACTTT. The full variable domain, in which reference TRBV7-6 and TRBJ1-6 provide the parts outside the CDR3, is GAGVSQSPRYKVTKRGQDVALRCDPISGHVSLYWYRQALGQGPEFLTYFNYEAQQDKSGLPNDRFSAERPEGSISTLTIQRTEQRDSAMYRCASSLEQNSPLHFGNGTRLTVT.

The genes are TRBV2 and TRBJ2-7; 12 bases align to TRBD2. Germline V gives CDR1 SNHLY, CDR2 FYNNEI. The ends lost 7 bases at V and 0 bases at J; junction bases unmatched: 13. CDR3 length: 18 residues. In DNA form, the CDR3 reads TGTGCCAGCACCCCGAGACTAGCGGGGGCGTCAAGCTCCTACGAGCAGTACTTC. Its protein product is CASTPRLAGASSSYEQYF.

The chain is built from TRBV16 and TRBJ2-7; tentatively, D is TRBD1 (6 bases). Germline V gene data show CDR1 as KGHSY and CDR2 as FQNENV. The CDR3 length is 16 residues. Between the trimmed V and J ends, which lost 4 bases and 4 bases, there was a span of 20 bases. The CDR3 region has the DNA TGTGCCAGCAGCCTCCAATCAGGGGAATTTGTATACGAGCAGTACTTC. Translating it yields CASSLQSGEFVYEQYF.

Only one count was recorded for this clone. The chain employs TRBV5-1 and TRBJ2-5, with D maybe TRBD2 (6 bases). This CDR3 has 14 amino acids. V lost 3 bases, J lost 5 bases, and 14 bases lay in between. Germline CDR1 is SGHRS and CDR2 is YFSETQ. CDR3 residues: CASSSRRGAETQYF. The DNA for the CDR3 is TGCGCCAGCAGCTCACGCCGCGGGGCGGAGACCCAGTACTTC.

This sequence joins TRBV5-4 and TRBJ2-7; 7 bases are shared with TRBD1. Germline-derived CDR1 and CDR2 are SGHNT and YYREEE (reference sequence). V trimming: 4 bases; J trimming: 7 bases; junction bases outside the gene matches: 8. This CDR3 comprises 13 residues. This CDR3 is CASSNTGVGEQYF. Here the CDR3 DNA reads TGTGCCAGCAGCAATACAGGGGTGGGGGAGCAGTACTTC.

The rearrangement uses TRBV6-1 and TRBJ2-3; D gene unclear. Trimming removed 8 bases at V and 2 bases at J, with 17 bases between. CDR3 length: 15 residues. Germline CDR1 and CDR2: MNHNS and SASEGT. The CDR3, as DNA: TGTGCCAGCGCCCCAGACCCCCCTGTCACAGATACGCAGTATTTT. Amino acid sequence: CASAPDPPVTDTQYF.